Each of the 10 T cell receptor beta chains below was sequenced from the same sample in a study of cytomegalovirus exposure and HLA in healthy donors. The PCR employed 60 Vbeta primers together with 13 Jbeta primers. Measured with immunoSEQ multiplex PCR; TCRdb has only the in-frame clones, and not every one. The repertoire holds some 120,000 clones, with about three quarters as singletons. The source material was PBMCs. Receptors were obtained from a man in his fifties in good health and CMV-seronegative.

The chain carries TRBV18 and TRBJ1-1; D unclear. Germline values: CDR1 KGHSH, CDR2 LQKENI. The CDR3 is 16 residues long. V gave up 3 bases and J gave up 1 base, with 15 bases separating them. The CDR3 bases are TGTGCCAGCTCACCCTCATCACAAAGAGGGAACACTGAAGCTTTCTTT. It yields the protein CASSPSSQRGNTEAFF. Supplemented by reference TRBV18 and TRBJ1-1, the full variable domain reads NAGVMQNPRHLVRRRGQEARLRCSPMKGHSHVYWYRQLPEEGLKFMVYLQKENIIDESGMPKERFSAEFPKEGPSILRIQQVVRGDSAAYFCASSPSSQRGNTEAFFGQGTRLTVV.

This clone was detected a few times. V gene TRBV19 combines with J gene TRBJ1-4; the match to TRBD1 covers 7 bases. Germline CDR1 is LNHDA and CDR2 is SQIVND (reference sequence). V lost 6 bases to trimming and J lost 6 bases; unmatched junction nucleotides: 10. This CDR3 region has 15 residues. CDR3 sequence: CASSLQGRRDEKLFF. CDR3 coding DNA: TGTGCCAGTAGCCTACAGGGGCGAAGGGATGAAAAACTGTTTTTT.

V usage is TRBV9 and J usage is TRBJ1-2, with 8 nucleotides matching TRBD1. V shed 3 bases and J 2 bases; nucleotides not matched to a gene: 9. CDR1 and CDR2 from the germline V gene are SGDLS and YYNGEE. CDR3 length: 16 residues. CDR3 sequence reads: CASSAATGGMNYGYTF. The CDR3 region has the DNA TGTGCCAGCAGCGCCGCAACAGGGGGAATGAACTATGGCTACACCTTC.

This sequence joins TRBV21-1 and TRBJ2-1; the D call TRBD1 from the table was never checked on the DNA. TRBV21-1 is tagged as a pseudogene. The CDR3 contains 18 residues. Here the CDR3 DNA reads TGTGCCAGCAGCAAGGTGCTCCGGGACACCTGGCCCTACAATGAGCAGTTCTTC. It encodes CASSKVLRDTWPYNEQFF.

The V gene is TRBV7-3, the J gene TRBJ2-1; a possible D gene is TRBD2 (6 bases). The germline V gene encodes CDR1 SGHTA and CDR2 FQGTGA. This CDR3 contains 13 residues. The germline V and J ends were trimmed by 5 bases and 8 bases, with 13 bases remaining between them. The CDR3 sequence: CASSLVTRDEQFF. DNA for the CDR3: TGTGCCAGCAGCCTAGTGACTAGAGATGAGCAGTTCTTC.

The sample holds a few counts of this clone. This rearrangement joins TRBV7-2 to TRBJ1-6; D might be TRBD1 (5 bases). The CDR3 is made up of 14 amino acids. Per germline, CDR1 SGHTA and CDR2 FQGNSA. V was shortened by 2 bases and J by 4 bases, with 6 bases between the two germline ends. For the CDR3, the DNA is TGTGCCAGCAGCTTACAGGGATATAATTCACCCCTCCACTTT. As protein: CASSLQGYNSPLHF.

This chain joins TRBV5-6 and TRBJ1-4, with D tentatively TRBD1 (6 bases). The CDR3 runs to 17 residues. Germline values: CDR1 SGHDT, CDR2 YYEEEE. With 0 bases removed from V and 2 bases from J, the gap between germline ends came to 14 bases. The CDR3 spells CASSLVPGAATNEKLFF. CDR3 coding DNA: TGTGCCAGCAGCTTGGTCCCAGGGGCTGCTACTAATGAAAAACTGTTTTTT.

The J gene is TRBJ2-7, the V gene TRBV30, with D perhaps TRBD2 (6 bases). The germline V and J ends were trimmed by 1 base and 0 bases, with 7 bases remaining between them. The CDR3 contains 13 residues. The germline CDR1 and CDR2 sequences are GTSNPN and SVGIG (reference sequence). CDR3 coding DNA: TGTGCCTGGAGTGCGGGGGTCTCCTACGAGCAGTACTTC. Translating it yields CAWSAGVSYEQYF.

This clone has just a few counts. The chain recombines TRBV18 with TRBJ2-5; D possibly corresponds to TRBD2 (6 bases). The CDR3 consists of 14 residues. Looked up from germline, CDR1 is KGHSH and CDR2 is LQKENI. Trimming took off 2 bases at V and 3 bases at J, with 10 bases between the two ends. Here the CDR3 DNA reads TGTGCCAGCTCACCAAGGACTAACGAAGAGACCCAGTACTTC. This codes for CASSPRTNEETQYF.

CDR3 residues: CASNTQGTNQPQHF. CDR3 nucleotides: TGTGCCAGTAACACACAGGGAACCAATCAGCCCCAGCATTTT. This chain joins TRBV19 and TRBJ1-5, with D tentatively TRBD1 (6 bases). The CDR3 contains 14 residues. The germline V and J ends were trimmed by 7 bases and 3 bases, with 13 bases remaining between them. Germline assignment: CDR1 LNHDA and CDR2 SQIVND (reference sequence).